Here is one TCR beta chain with its context. Its antigen is not known. At one end the junction does not follow the germline gene, possibly because of a read error. Germline values: CDR1 MNHEY, CDR2 SMNVEV (reference sequence). CDR3 length equals 17 residues. TCRdb re-called the reads with MiXCR, one entry per CDR3 protein. The repertoire holds just under 500,000 distinct CDR3 sequences, with about 33% as singletons. The data were obtained in a study of T cell repertoires in cytomegalovirus infection. Study information: Selected CMV epitopes included recently identified HLA-C-restricted ones as well as well-studied HLA-B-restricted ones. Indicated by public TCR beta signatures were CMV infection and matching HLA type. Study-wide findings and caveats: CMV-specific TCR beta clonotypes restricted by HLA-C dominated the ex vivo response.

The source was cultured PBMCs, collected from culture after CMV antigen stimulation. This receptor was obtained from a human donor in good health (CMV status not recorded). Some clones in this sample may be carry-over from other donors' samples. This chain connects TRBV27 to TRBJ2-1, with D perhaps given as TRBD1 or TRBD2 (6 bases each). CDR3 in amino acids: CASSFRGTQGTYNVQFF. The CDR3 DNA reads as TGTGCCAGCAGTTTCCGGGGGACACAGGGTACCTACAATGTGCAGTTCTTC.